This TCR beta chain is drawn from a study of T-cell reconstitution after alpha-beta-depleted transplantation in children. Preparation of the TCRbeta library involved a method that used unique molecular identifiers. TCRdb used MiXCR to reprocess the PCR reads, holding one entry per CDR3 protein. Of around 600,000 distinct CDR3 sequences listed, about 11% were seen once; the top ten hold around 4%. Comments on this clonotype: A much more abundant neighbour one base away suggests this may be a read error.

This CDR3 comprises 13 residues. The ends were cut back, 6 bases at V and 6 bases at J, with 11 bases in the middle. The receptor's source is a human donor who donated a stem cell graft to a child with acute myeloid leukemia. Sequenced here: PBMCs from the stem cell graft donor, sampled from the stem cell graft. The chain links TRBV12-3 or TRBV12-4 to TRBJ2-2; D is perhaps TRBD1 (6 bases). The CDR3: CASRLKGAGELFF. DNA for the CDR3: TGTGCCAGCAGATTGAAGGGGGCCGGGGAGCTGTTTTTT.